The 15 T cell receptor beta chains given below trace back to one sample, sequenced in a study of cytomegalovirus exposure and HLA in healthy donors. The PCR was carried out with 60 Vbeta primers and 13 Jbeta primers. Here immunoSEQ multiplex PCR was the method, and the copy in TCRdb shows in-frame clones only, minus some. The profile shows about 200,000 clones, about 80% of them singletons. Sequenced: PBMCs. Source of these receptors: a young woman in good health and CMV-seronegative.

The chain carries TRBV4-2 and TRBJ2-1, with D possibly TRBD2 on 7 matching bases. V was shortened by 1 base and J by 5 bases, with 21 bases between the two germline ends. The CDR3 length is 18 residues. In germline, CDR1 is LGHNA, CDR2 YNFKEQ. CDR3 sequence (DNA): TGTGCCAGCAGCCAAGGGGTGGGGGGGCCGGACAGTGACAATGAGCAGTTCTTC. Translation: CASSQGVGGPDSDNEQFF.

V gene TRBV6-6 combines with J gene TRBJ2-2; 8 bases match TRBD2. V was pared by 4 bases and J by 3 bases, with 7 bases of the junction left unmatched. The length of the CDR3 is 16 residues. Germline assignment: CDR1 MNHNY and CDR2 SVGAGI (reference sequence). Here the CDR3 DNA reads TGTGCCAGCAGTTCCCCCCGGGGGGGGGACACCGGGGAGCTGTTTTTT. Translation gives CASSSPRGGDTGELFF.

The J gene is TRBJ1-1, the V gene TRBV5-1; tentative D call: TRBD1 (5 bases). Germline values: CDR1 SGHRS, CDR2 YFSETQ. V lost 0 bases, J lost 3 bases, and 12 bases lay in between. The CDR3 consists of 15 residues. CDR3 sequence reads: CASSLVDGGDTEAFF. For the CDR3, the DNA is TGCGCCAGCAGCTTGGTGGACGGAGGGGACACTGAAGCTTTCTTT.

The chain is built from TRBV7-2 and TRBJ2-7, with 7 bases aligning to TRBD2. The J segment lost 2 bases and the V segment lost 2 bases, leaving 6 bases of the junction unmatched. The CDR3 loop spans 15 amino acids. CDR1 is SGHTA, CDR2 FQGNSA, per germline. The CDR3 bases are TGTGCCAGCAGCTTATCGGGCGGGGGAGCCTACGAGCAGTACTTC. Protein: CASSLSGGGAYEQYF.

The chain combines TRBV29-1 with TRBJ2-1; 7 bases agree with TRBD2. V lost 4 bases to trimming and J lost 8 bases; unmatched junction nucleotides: 2. This CDR3 spans 11 amino acids. CDR1 and CDR2 (germline): SQVTM, ANQGSEA. CDR3 sequence (DNA): TGCAGCGTTGTCGGGGGGTATGAGCAGTTCTTC. Translated, it gives CSVVGGYEQFF.

This clone has a handful of counts. This rearrangement joins TRBV14 to TRBJ2-5; D perhaps matches TRBD2 (6 bases). Deletions cut 2 bases from V and 2 bases from J, with 12 bases between. Germline V gene lookup returns CDR1 SGHDN and CDR2 FVKESK. The CDR3 is 15 residues long. The CDR3: CASSQRPRGQETQYF. CDR3 DNA sequence: TGTGCCAGCAGCCAACGACCTCGGGGGCAAGAGACCCAGTACTTC.

The chain uses TRBV2 and TRBJ1-1; no clear D gene. This CDR3 is built from 13 residues. The V and J ends lost 3 bases and 1 base respectively, with 6 bases between them. Germline V lookup: CDR1 SNHLY, CDR2 FYNNEI. The CDR3 sequence: CASSEEKNTEAFF. CDR3 DNA: TGTGCCAGCAGTGAGGAGAAGAACACTGAAGCTTTCTTT.

The chain recombines TRBV27 with TRBJ1-4; 7 nucleotides agree with TRBD1. CDR1 is MNHEY and CDR2 is SMNVEV in the germline V gene (reference sequence). The CDR3 totals 16 residues. J lost 3 bases, V lost 4 bases, and 8 bases had no gene match. The CDR3 region is CASSSQQGRPNEKLFF. The CDR3 nucleotides read TGTGCCAGCAGTTCACAACAGGGGAGGCCTAATGAAAAACTGTTTTTT.

The chain uses TRBV5-4 and TRBJ1-4; 7 nucleotides agree with TRBD1. The CDR3 sequence is 15 residues long. V shed 10 bases and J 3 bases; nucleotides not matched to a gene: 12. From germline, CDR1 is SGHNT and CDR2 YYREEE (reference sequence). The CDR3 sequence: CAGKGDRMANEKLFF. DNA for the CDR3: TGTGCCGGCAAAGGGGACAGAATGGCTAATGAAAAACTGTTTTTT.

The sample holds a few counts of this clone. V and J are TRBV6-1 and TRBJ1-1; D gene uncertain. Germline V gene lookup returns CDR1 MNHNS and CDR2 SASEGT. V lost 0 bases and J 2 bases, leaving 7 bases between the germline ends. CDR3 size: 14 residues. CDR3 DNA sequence: TGTGCCAGCAGTGAAGCTTCGGGAAACACTGAAGCTTTCTTT. Translation: CASSEASGNTEAFF.

The chain couples TRBV28 to TRBJ1-1; 7 nucleotides agree with TRBD1. The CDR3 has 12 amino acids. With 6 bases clipped from V and 9 bases from J, the junction kept 7 bases outside the gene matches. CDR1 MDHEN and CDR2 SYDVKM come from the germline V gene. The CDR3 sequence: CASRQGRQKAFF. The DNA for the CDR3 is TGTGCCAGCAGACAGGGGCGGCAGAAAGCTTTCTTT. The whole variable domain, filled in from reference TRBV28 and TRBJ1-1, reads DVKVTQSSRYLVKRTGEKVFLECVQDMDHENMFWYRQDPGLGLRLIYFSYDVKMKEKGDIPEGYSVSREKKERFSLILESASTNQTSMYLCASRQGRQKAFFGQGTRLTVV.

This chain uses TRBV7-8 with TRBJ1-1, with D perhaps TRBD1 (6 bases). The CDR3 covers 14 residues. Trimming stripped 1 base from V and 5 bases from J, with 11 bases between. Germline CDR1 reads SGHVS; CDR2 reads FQNEAQ. Here the CDR3 DNA reads TGTGCCAGCAGCTTAGAGACAGGTCGAACTGAAGCTTTCTTT. This sequence encodes CASSLETGRTEAFF.

The table lists this clone with a count of one. The gene calls are TRBV11-3 and TRBJ2-3, with D hard to call. Between the trimmed V and J ends, which lost 3 bases and 0 bases, there was a span of 7 bases. The germline gives CDR1 SGHNT, CDR2 YENEEA. This CDR3 has 14 residues. DNA of the CDR3: TGTGCCAGCAGCTTGACTCCTAGCACAGATACGCAGTATTTT. Its protein product is CASSLTPSTDTQYF. Supplemented by reference TRBV11-3 and TRBJ2-3, the full variable domain reads EAGVVQSPRYKIIEKKQPVAFWCNPISGHNTLYWYLQNLGQGPELLIRYENEEAVDDSQLPKDRFSAERLKGVDSTLKIQPAELGDSAVYLCASSLTPSTDTQYFGPGTRLTVL.

This sequence joins TRBV5-1 and TRBJ1-3, with D possibly being TRBD1 (5 bases). V was clipped by 0 bases and J by 2 bases, with 9 bases between them. The CDR3 is 15 amino acids. Per germline, CDR1 SGHRS and CDR2 YFSETQ. Here the CDR3 reads CASSLATDPGNTIYF. The DNA of the CDR3 is TGCGCCAGCAGCTTGGCGACAGATCCTGGAAACACCATATATTTT.

The genes are TRBV27 and TRBJ2-1; possible D gene TRBD2, 5 bases. The CDR3 spans 13 residues. V was cut by 2 bases and J by 9 bases, with 11 bases left in between. CDR1 and CDR2 (germline): MNHEY, SMNVEV (reference sequence). CDR3 DNA sequence: TGTGCCAGCAGTTTAAAGCGGTTGGGTGAGCAGTTCTTC. This encodes CASSLKRLGEQFF.